These 32 T cell receptor beta chains were sequenced from one sample in a study of blood T cell repertoires in COVID-19 (dated by TCRdb to the early 2020s). Libraries were constructed by the immunoSEQ multiplex PCR assay. The immuneACCESS repertoire file appears here via TCRdb, limited to in-frame rearrangements. These files lack a portion of the clones; in checked studies, under half of the deficit traces to unresolved V genes, and the cause of the others is not known. The sample table shows hundreds of thousands of clones, and about nine tenths are seen once. Around 2.9% of the sample is in the top ten clones. The sequenced material came from PBMCs or T cells enriched from blood (not recorded which). All receptors derive from a woman aged 45-65 years who had recovered from COVID-19.

The chain is built from TRBV19 and TRBJ1-2; 7 nucleotides agree with TRBD1. V lost 8 bases, J lost 4 bases, and 7 bases stayed unmatched. Germline lookup yields CDR1 LNHDA and CDR2 SQIVND (reference sequence). CDR3 length: 13 residues. The CDR3 protein is CASGVGGGYGYTF. CDR3 bases: TGTGCCAGTGGGGTAGGGGGCGGCTATGGCTACACCTTC.

The chain uses TRBV29-1 and TRBJ2-5; D is perhaps TRBD2 (5 bases). Germline values: CDR1 SQVTM, CDR2 ANQGSEA. V gave up 4 bases and J gave up 5 bases, with 17 bases separating them. The CDR3 contains 14 residues. The CDR3 DNA reads as TGCAGCGTTGTAGGAGGAACTAACCGGGAGACCCAGTACTTC. Amino acid sequence: CSVVGGTNRETQYF.

This sequence joins TRBV20-1 and TRBJ1-1; D is perhaps TRBD1 (5 bases). The germline V gene encodes CDR1 DFQATT and CDR2 SNEGSKA (reference sequence). Trimming stripped 6 bases from V and 0 bases from J, with 11 bases between. This CDR3 is built from 13 residues. CDR3 sequence: CSASRGMNTEAFF. CDR3 DNA: TGCAGTGCCAGTAGGGGAATGAACACTGAAGCTTTCTTT.

The rearrangement uses TRBV7-2 and TRBJ2-7, with 13 positions matching TRBD2. Germline assignment: CDR1 SGHTA and CDR2 FQGNSA. The length of the CDR3 is 15 residues. Trimming cost V 5 bases and J 1 base; bases outside gene matches: 2. The DNA for the CDR3 is TGTGCCAGCAGCACGGGACTAGCGGGATCCTACGAGCAGTACTTC. The encoded protein is CASSTGLAGSYEQYF.

The chain carries TRBV7-8 and TRBJ1-4; D might be TRBD1 (5 bases). The CDR3 is 15 amino acids. The germline CDR1 and CDR2 sequences are SGHVS and FQNEAQ. V lost 5 bases to trimming and J lost 0 bases, with 10 bases between them. DNA of the CDR3: TGTGCCAGCAGCCCCAGACAGACAACTAATGAAAAACTGTTTTTT. Translating gives CASSPRQTTNEKLFF.

The gene calls are TRBV3-1 (or the pseudogene TRBV3-2) and TRBJ2-2; a possible D gene is TRBD2 (5 bases). V was shortened by 6 bases and J by 6 bases, with 11 bases between the two germline ends. Germline-derived CDR1 and CDR2 are LGHDT and YNNKEL (reference sequence). This CDR3 has 13 amino acids. Here the CDR3 reads CASRERDPGELFF. The CDR3 DNA reads as TGTGCCAGCAGGGAACGGGATCCCGGGGAGCTGTTTTTT.

The CDR3 DNA reads as TGTGCCAGCAGCCAAGAACTCTGGGCAGGGGGCAGTTACGAGCAGTACTTC. It translates to CASSQELWAGGSYEQYF. The chain has TRBV14 and TRBJ2-7; 8 positions match TRBD1. The CDR3 is 17 amino acids. CDR1 and CDR2 from the germline V gene are SGHDN and FVKESK. The trim removed 0 bases at V and 4 bases at J, leaving 11 bases unmatched. The full variable domain, completed using reference TRBV14 and TRBJ2-7, is EAGVTQFPSHSVIEKGQTVTLRCDPISGHDNLYWYRRVMGKEIKFLLHFVKESKQDESGMPNNRFLAERTGGTYSTLKVQPAELEDSGVYFCASSQELWAGGSYEQYFGPGTRLTVT.

The chain uses TRBV6-2 or TRBV6-3 and TRBJ1-1; no firm D call. This CDR3 contains 14 residues. The V gene lost 0 bases and the J gene lost 6 bases, with 11 bases spanning the gap. Per germline, CDR1 MNHEY and CDR2 SVGEGT. The CDR3 spells CASSYSMAISEAFF. The CDR3 coding sequence is TGTGCCAGCAGTTACTCGATGGCAATATCTGAAGCTTTCTTT.

This clone has a single count. The J gene is TRBJ1-5, the V gene TRBV18; the D gene is possibly TRBD1 (5 bases). Germline CDR1 KGHSH, CDR2 LQKENI. Trimming cost V 5 bases and J 2 bases, with 10 bases left between them. This CDR3 contains 14 residues. The CDR3 sequence is CASSMDTGNQPQHF. Here the CDR3 DNA reads TGTGCCAGCTCAATGGACACCGGCAATCAGCCCCAGCATTTT.

This chain connects TRBV5-5 to TRBJ2-7; 8 bases are shared with TRBD1. This CDR3 is built from 15 residues. With V trimmed by 3 bases and J by 3 bases, 8 bases remained unmatched. Germline CDR1 SGHKS, CDR2 YYEKEE (reference sequence). DNA of the CDR3: TGTGCCAGCAGCTCCCAGGCAGGGGGCCTCTACGAGCAGTACTTC. It encodes CASSSQAGGLYEQYF.

The chain joins TRBV5-8 to TRBJ1-3, with a weak D call TRBD1 (6 bases). This CDR3 spans 17 amino acids. Between the trimmed V and J ends, which lost 4 bases and 0 bases, there was a span of 17 bases. Germline CDR1 and CDR2: SGHTS and YDEGEE. The chain's CDR3 is CASSQGTGIRSGNTIYF. The CDR3 coding sequence is TGTGCCAGCAGCCAAGGAACAGGGATCCGCTCTGGAAACACCATATATTTT.

This clone was observed a single time. The chain joins TRBV15 to TRBJ2-3; 7 bases line up with TRBD2. The germline CDR1 and CDR2 sequences are LNHNV and YYDKDF (reference sequence). There are 18 residues in the CDR3. Trimming at V came to 4 bases and at J to 2 bases, leaving 15 bases not matched to a gene. CDR3 bases: TGTGCCACCAGCACCCCGGGGCTAGCGGTAACTAACACAGATACGCAGTATTTT. It is translated as CATSTPGLAVTNTDTQYF.

The chain has TRBV13 and TRBJ1-1; no clear D. Germline V lookup: CDR1 PRHDT, CDR2 FYEKMQ (reference sequence). Trimming pared 6 bases from V and 4 bases from J, leaving 18 bases between. CDR3 length: 15 amino acids. In nucleotides, the CDR3 is TGTGCCAGCAGGGCGTCGGCGGCGGGATTCACTGAAGCTTTCTTT. It codes for CASRASAAGFTEAFF.

This clone was recorded only once. The chain couples TRBV4-3 to TRBJ1-2; tentatively, D is TRBD1 (6 bases). The CDR3 is made up of 18 amino acids. Germline CDR1 is LGHNA and CDR2 is YSLEER. V was clipped by 1 base and J by 5 bases, with 23 bases between them. For the CDR3, the DNA is TGCGCCAGCAGCCAAGGCGGAGGCTGGGACACTTCAGGATATGGCTACACCTTC. It translates to CASSQGGGWDTSGYGYTF.

The chain uses TRBV6-6 and TRBJ2-1; the D gene is possibly TRBD2 (5 bases). The CDR3 has 12 residues. CDR1 and CDR2 from the germline V gene are MNHNY and SVGAGI (reference sequence). Trimming shortened V by 6 bases and J by 12 bases, and 15 bases separated the two germline ends. The CDR3 DNA sequence: TGTGCCAGCAGCCCACTAGGATTTGGGCAGTTCTTC. Residues: CASSPLGFGQFF.

This clone has a single count. The CDR3 DNA follows: TGCGCCAGCGGGACACGTCCTAGGACAGATACGCAGTATTTT. Translating it yields CASGTRPRTDTQYF. V usage is TRBV5-1 and J usage is TRBJ2-3, with a weak D call TRBD1 (6 bases). Trimming removed 7 bases from V and 3 bases from J, with 15 bases in between. Germline loops: CDR1 SGHRS, CDR2 YFSETQ. The CDR3 is made up of 14 amino acids.

The rearrangement joins TRBV6-5 to TRBJ1-6; no definite D call. This CDR3 region has 16 residues. Trimming removed 2 bases from V and 5 bases from J, with 13 bases in between. Looked up from germline, CDR1 is MNHEY and CDR2 is SVGAGI. CDR3 in DNA: TGTGCCAGCAGTTACAATTCGCGCATAAATAATTCACCCCTCCACTTT. It translates to CASSYNSRINNSPLHF.

J is TRBJ2-1 and V is TRBV28; the D gene is possibly TRBD2 (7 bases). From germline, CDR1 is MDHEN and CDR2 SYDVKM. V lost 3 bases and J 9 bases, leaving 15 bases between the germline ends. The CDR3 sequence is 14 residues long. In DNA form, the CDR3 reads TGTGCCAGCAGTTTGCTCGGGGGGCAGGGTGAGCAGTTCTTC. Its translation: CASSLLGGQGEQFF.

This clone came up a few times. The chain uses TRBV27 and TRBJ1-5, with D possibly matching TRBD1 (6 bases). Trimming removed 5 bases from V and 0 bases from J, with 17 bases in between. There are 17 residues in the CDR3. From germline, CDR1 is MNHEY and CDR2 SMNVEV (reference sequence). CDR3 residues: CASSPDRYRNSNQPQHF. CDR3 DNA sequence: TGTGCCAGCAGTCCGGACAGATACCGAAATAGCAATCAGCCCCAGCATTTT.

V is TRBV18 and J is TRBJ2-3, with TRBD1 as a possible D gene (5 bases). The CDR3 runs to 17 residues. Germline V CDR1 and CDR2: KGHSH, LQKENI. Trimming cost V 2 bases and J 0 bases, with 15 bases left between them. The CDR3: CASSPVVQVVSTDTQYF. The CDR3 nucleotides are TGTGCCAGCTCACCAGTGGTACAGGTAGTTAGCACAGATACGCAGTATTTT.

The chain has TRBV10-3 and TRBJ2-3, with TRBD1 identical over 8 bases. V was pared by 6 bases and J by 3 bases, with 5 bases of the junction left unmatched. Looked up from germline, CDR1 is ENHRY and CDR2 is SYGVKD. This CDR3 is built from 14 residues. CDR3 DNA sequence: TGTGCCATCAGGTTTACAGGGGGTACAGATACGCAGTATTTT. It specifies CAIRFTGGTDTQYF.

Here the CDR3 reads CASSFTASGYQETQYF. As DNA, the CDR3 is TGTGCCAGCAGCTTTACCGCTAGCGGGTACCAAGAGACCCAGTACTTC. The V gene is TRBV7-2, the J gene TRBJ2-5, with TRBD2 matching over 8 bases. The V segment lost 3 bases and the J segment 0 bases; nucleotides outside the gene matches: 6. This CDR3 spans 16 amino acids. In germline, CDR1 is SGHTA, CDR2 FQGNSA.

The chain couples TRBV4-3 to TRBJ1-1; D not certain. This CDR3 is 14 amino acids long. Germline V gives CDR1 LGHNA, CDR2 YSLEER. Trimming pared 1 base from V and 8 bases from J, leaving 14 bases between. The CDR3 nucleotides read TGCGCCAGCAGCCAAGGGACTGACTATTTAGAAGCTTTCTTT. Translated, it gives CASSQGTDYLEAFF.

The chain recombines TRBV7-2 with TRBJ2-7, with D perhaps matching TRBD1 (5 bases). This CDR3 region has 13 residues. Germline loops: CDR1 SGHTA, CDR2 FQGNSA. V shed 5 bases and J shed 9 bases, with 17 bases lying between them. CDR3 residues: CASSQRTVQGQYF. The CDR3 DNA reads as TGTGCCAGCAGCCAGAGAACGGTTCAGGGGCAGTACTTC. Based on the CDR3 plus reference TRBV7-2 and TRBJ2-7, the full variable domain is GAGVSQSPSNKVTEKGKDVELRCDPISGHTALYWYRQSLGQGLEFLIYFQGNSAPDKSGLPSDRFSAERTGGSVSTLTIQRTQQEDSAVYLCASSQRTVQGQYFGPGTRLTVT.

The chain joins TRBV28 to TRBJ1-6, with no clear D. This CDR3 contains 13 residues. The V end lost 9 bases, the J end lost 3 bases, and 9 bases lay between the germline ends. Germline V lookup: CDR1 MDHEN, CDR2 SYDVKM. CDR3 nucleotide sequence: TGTGCCAGTTCCCGGGACTATAATTCACCCCTCCACTTT. Its protein is CASSRDYNSPLHF.

The CDR3 reads CASSIGAGLADTQYF. DNA for the CDR3: TGTGCCAGTAGTATAGGAGCGGGACTGGCAGATACGCAGTATTTT. The chain recombines TRBV19 with TRBJ2-3; 7 nucleotides line up with TRBD2. The CDR3 has 15 amino acids. Germline CDR1 LNHDA, CDR2 SQIVND (reference sequence). V dropped 1 base and J dropped 4; count of bases not matched to a gene: 5.

This chain links TRBV20-1 with TRBJ2-2, with 8 bases matching TRBD1. V lost 3 bases to trimming and J lost 2 bases; unmatched junction nucleotides: 5. The germline gives CDR1 DFQATT, CDR2 SNEGSKA (reference sequence). The CDR3 runs to 15 residues. The CDR3 sequence is CSASFAGGNTGELFF. CDR3 nucleotide sequence: TGCAGTGCTAGTTTCGCAGGGGGCAACACCGGGGAGCTGTTTTTT.

This chain's CDR3 is CASSSTGSLRLDPSTDTQYF. In DNA form, the CDR3 reads TGCGCCAGCAGCTCAACCGGGAGCCTCCGATTAGACCCTAGCACAGATACGCAGTATTTT. The chain is built from TRBV5-1 and TRBJ2-3, with D maybe TRBD2 (6 bases). The CDR3 runs 20 residues. CDR1 and CDR2 (germline): SGHRS, YFSETQ. V lost 3 bases and J 0 bases, leaving 26 bases between the germline ends.

V is TRBV20-1 and J is TRBJ1-5; D possibly corresponds to TRBD1 (5 bases). Germline assignment: CDR1 DFQATT and CDR2 SNEGSKA (reference sequence). V lost 4 bases to trimming and J lost 15 bases, with 16 bases between them. CDR3 length: 11 amino acids. The CDR3 protein is CSATVGTGRHF. The CDR3 DNA reads TGCAGTGCTACCGTAGGCACAGGACGGCATTTT.

The chain couples TRBV15 to TRBJ2-3; 9 nucleotides align to TRBD2. V dropped 3 bases and J dropped 8; count of bases not matched to a gene: 18. The CDR3 is 18 amino acids. Germline-derived CDR1 and CDR2 are LNHNV and YYDKDF (reference sequence). The CDR3 protein is CATSRDLDDSGSRGTQYF. The DNA of the CDR3 is TGTGCCACCAGCAGGGACCTCGACGATAGCGGGAGCAGGGGTACGCAGTATTTT.

The chain links TRBV27 to TRBJ1-2; no clear D gene. The V end was cut by 6 bases, the J end by 4 bases, with 12 bases between. Germline lookup yields CDR1 MNHEY and CDR2 SMNVEV (reference sequence). The length of the CDR3 is 13 residues. The CDR3 spells CASSSVFSYGYTF. CDR3 bases: TGTGCCAGCAGCTCTGTCTTTTCCTATGGCTACACCTTC.

The sample holds a few counts of this clone. This chain joins TRBV27 and TRBJ1-2; 11 bases fit TRBD1. This CDR3 comprises 14 residues. V lost 5 bases and J lost 8; bases outside the gene matches: 7. The germline gives CDR1 MNHEY, CDR2 SMNVEV (reference sequence). The CDR3 DNA is TGTGCCAGCAGTGAGGACAGGGGGCACGGAGGCTACACCTTC. Protein sequence: CASSEDRGHGGYTF.